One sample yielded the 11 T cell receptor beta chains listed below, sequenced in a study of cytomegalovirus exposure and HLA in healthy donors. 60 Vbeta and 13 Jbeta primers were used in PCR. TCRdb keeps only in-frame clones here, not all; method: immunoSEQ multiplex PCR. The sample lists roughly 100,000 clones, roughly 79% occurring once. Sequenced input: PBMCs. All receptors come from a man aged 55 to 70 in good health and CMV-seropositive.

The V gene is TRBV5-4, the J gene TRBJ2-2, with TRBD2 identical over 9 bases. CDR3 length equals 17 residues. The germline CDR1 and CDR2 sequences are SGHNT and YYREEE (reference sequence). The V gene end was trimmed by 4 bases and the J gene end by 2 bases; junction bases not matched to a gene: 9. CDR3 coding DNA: TGTGCCAGCAGCGGCCGACTAGCGGACATCAACACCGGGGAGCTGTTTTTT. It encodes CASSGRLADINTGELFF.

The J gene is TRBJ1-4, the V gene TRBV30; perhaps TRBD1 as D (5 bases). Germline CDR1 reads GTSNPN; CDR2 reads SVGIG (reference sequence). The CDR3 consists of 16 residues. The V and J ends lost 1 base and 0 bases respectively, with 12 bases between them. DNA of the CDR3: TGTGCCTGGAGTGGGGCCAGGGATCCAACTAATGAAAAACTGTTTTTT. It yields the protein CAWSGARDPTNEKLFF.

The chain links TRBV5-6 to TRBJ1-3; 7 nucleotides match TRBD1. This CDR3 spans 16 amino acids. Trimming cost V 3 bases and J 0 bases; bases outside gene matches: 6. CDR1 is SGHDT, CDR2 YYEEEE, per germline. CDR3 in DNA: TGTGCCAGCAGCTGGGGATGGGACAGCTCTGGAAACACCATATATTTT. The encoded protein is CASSWGWDSSGNTIYF.

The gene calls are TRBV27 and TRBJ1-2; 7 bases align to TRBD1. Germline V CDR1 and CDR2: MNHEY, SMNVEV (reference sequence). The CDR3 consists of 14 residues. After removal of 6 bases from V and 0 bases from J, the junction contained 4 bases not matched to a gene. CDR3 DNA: TGTGCCAGCAGGGGGACAGCCCCTAACTATGGCTACACCTTC. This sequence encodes CASRGTAPNYGYTF.

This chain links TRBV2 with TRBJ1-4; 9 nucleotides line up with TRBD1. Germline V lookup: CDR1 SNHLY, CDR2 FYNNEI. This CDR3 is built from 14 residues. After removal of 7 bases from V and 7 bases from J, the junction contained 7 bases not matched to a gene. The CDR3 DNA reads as TGTGCCAGCAATCCGGGACAGGGTGGTGAAAAACTGTTTTTT. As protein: CASNPGQGGEKLFF.

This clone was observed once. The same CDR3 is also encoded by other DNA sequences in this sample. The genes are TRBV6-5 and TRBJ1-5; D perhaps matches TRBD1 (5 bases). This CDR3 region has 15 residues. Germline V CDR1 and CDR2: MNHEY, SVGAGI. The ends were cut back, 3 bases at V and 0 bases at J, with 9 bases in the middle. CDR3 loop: CASSYSGYSNQPQHF. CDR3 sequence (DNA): TGTGCCAGCAGTTATTCAGGGTATAGCAATCAGCCCCAGCATTTT.

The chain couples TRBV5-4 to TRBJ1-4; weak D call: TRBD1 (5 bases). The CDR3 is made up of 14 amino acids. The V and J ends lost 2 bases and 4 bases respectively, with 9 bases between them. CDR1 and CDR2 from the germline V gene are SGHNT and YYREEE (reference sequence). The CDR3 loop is CASSFGGNNEKLFF. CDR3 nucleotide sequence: TGTGCCAGCAGCTTCGGGGGGAATAATGAAAAACTGTTTTTT.

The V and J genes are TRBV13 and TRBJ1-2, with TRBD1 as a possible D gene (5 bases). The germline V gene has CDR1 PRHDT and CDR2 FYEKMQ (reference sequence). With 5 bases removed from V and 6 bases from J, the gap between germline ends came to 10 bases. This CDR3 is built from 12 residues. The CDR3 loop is CASSGGTHGYTF. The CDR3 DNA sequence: TGTGCCAGCAGCGGAGGGACGCATGGCTACACCTTC.

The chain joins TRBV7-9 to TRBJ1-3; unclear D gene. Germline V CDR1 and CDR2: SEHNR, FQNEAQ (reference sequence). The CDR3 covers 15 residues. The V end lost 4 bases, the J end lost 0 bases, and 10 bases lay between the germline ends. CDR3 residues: CASSSGLFSGNTIYF. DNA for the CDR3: TGTGCCAGCAGCTCAGGACTCTTCTCTGGAAACACCATATATTTT.

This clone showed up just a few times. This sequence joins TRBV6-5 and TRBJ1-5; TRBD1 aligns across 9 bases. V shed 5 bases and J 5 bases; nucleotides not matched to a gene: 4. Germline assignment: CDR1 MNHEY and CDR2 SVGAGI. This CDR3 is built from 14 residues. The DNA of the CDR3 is TGTGCCAGCAGTCTGGGACAGGGCGATCAGCCCCAGCATTTT. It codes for CASSLGQGDQPQHF.

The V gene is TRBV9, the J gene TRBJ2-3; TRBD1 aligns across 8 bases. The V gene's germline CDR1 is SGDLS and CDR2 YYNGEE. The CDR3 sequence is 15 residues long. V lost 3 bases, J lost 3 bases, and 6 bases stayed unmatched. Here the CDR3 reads CASSGGQGKTDTQYF. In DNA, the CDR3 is TGTGCCAGCAGCGGTGGACAGGGTAAAACAGATACGCAGTATTTT.